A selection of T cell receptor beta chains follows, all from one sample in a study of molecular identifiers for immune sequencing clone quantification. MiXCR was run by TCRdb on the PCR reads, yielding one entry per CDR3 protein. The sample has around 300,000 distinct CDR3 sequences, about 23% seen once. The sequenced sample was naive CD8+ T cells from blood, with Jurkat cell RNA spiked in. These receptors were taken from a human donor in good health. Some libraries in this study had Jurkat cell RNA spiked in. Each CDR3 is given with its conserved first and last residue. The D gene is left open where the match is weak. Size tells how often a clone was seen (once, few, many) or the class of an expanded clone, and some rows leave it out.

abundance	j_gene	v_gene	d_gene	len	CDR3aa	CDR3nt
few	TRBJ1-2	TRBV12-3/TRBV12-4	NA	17	CASSPLPGQTYLYGYTF	TGTGCCAGCAGCCCCCTACCCGGACAGACCTACCTCTATGGCTACACCTTC
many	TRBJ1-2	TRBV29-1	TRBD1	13	CSVPTRTGEGYTF	TGCAGCGTACCTACCCGGACAGGGGAAGGCTACACCTTC
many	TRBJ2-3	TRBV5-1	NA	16	CASSFGRSLGTDTQYF	TGCGCCAGCAGCTTCGGCCGGAGTTTGGGGACAGATACGCAGTATTTT
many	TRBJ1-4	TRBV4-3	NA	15	CASSWRQERGEKLFF	TGCGCCAGCAGCTGGAGACAGGAACGGGGGGAAAAACTGTTTTTT
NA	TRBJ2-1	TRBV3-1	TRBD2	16	CASSQVAGGMYNEQSF	TGTGCCAGCAGCCAAGTGGCGGGGGGGATGTACAATGAGCAGTCCTTC
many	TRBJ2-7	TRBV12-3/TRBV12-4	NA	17	CASSFSWSLGEVYEQYF	TGTGCCAGCAGTTTCTCGTGGTCATTGGGAGAGGTCTACGAGCAGTACTTC
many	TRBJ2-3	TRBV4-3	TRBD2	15	CASSQTSGSTDTQYF	TGCGCCAGCAGCCAGACTAGCGGAAGCACAGATACGCAGTATTTT
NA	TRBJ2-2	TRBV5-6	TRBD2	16	CASSLEREMGTGELFF	TGTGCCAGCAGCCTCGAGCGGGAGATGGGCACCGGGGAGCTGTTTTTT
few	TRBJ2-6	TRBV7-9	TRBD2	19	CASSLAEAGAYSGANVLTF	TGTGCCAGCAGCTTAGCGGAAGCGGGAGCCTACTCTGGGGCCAACGTCCTGACTTTC
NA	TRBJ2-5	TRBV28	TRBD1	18	CASSFGQGAYGHQEPQYF	TGTGCCAGCAGTTTCGGACAGGGGGCTTACGGACATCAAGAGCCCCAGTACTTC
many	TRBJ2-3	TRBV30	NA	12	CACLDYVDTQYF	TGTGCCTGCTTAGACTATGTGGATACGCAGTATTTT
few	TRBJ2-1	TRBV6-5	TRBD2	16	CASSYSLAGAYNEQFF	TGTGCCAGCAGTTACTCACTAGCGGGAGCCTACAATGAGCAGTTCTTC
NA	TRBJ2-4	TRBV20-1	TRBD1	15	CSATDSTGGKNIQYF	TGCAGTGCAACAGATTCGACAGGGGGCAAAAACATTCAGTACTTC
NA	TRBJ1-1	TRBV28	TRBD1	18	CASSLPDRVYRMNTEAFF	TGTGCCAGCAGTCTACCCGACAGGGTATATCGGATGAACACTGAAGCTTTCTTT
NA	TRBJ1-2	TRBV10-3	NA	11	CAISEGQNYTF	TGTGCCATCAGTGAGGGGCAGAACTACACCTTC
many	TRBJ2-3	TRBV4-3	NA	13	CASSPSPTDTQYF	TGCGCCAGCAGCCCAAGTCCCACAGATACGCAGTATTTT
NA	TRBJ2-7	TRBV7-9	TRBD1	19	CASSKNAWTGVSRSYEQYF	TGTGCCAGCAGCAAAAATGCGTGGACAGGGGTTTCCAGGTCCTACGAGCAGTACTTC
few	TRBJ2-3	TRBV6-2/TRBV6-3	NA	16	CASRGAATWSTDTQYF	TGTGCCAGCAGGGGGGCGGCTACCTGGAGCACAGATACGCAGTATTTT
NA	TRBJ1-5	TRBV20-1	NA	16	CSARDRAGVSNQPQHF	TGCAGTGCTAGAGATCGAGCAGGCGTTAGCAATCAGCCCCAGCATTTT
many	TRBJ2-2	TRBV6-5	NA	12	CASFQGTGELFF	TGTGCCAGCTTTCAGGGAACCGGGGAGCTGTTTTTT
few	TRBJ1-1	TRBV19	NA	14	CASSMSLGYTEAFF	TGTGCCAGTAGTATGAGTCTGGGATACACTGAAGCTTTCTTT
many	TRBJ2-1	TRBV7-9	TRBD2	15	CASSPPGTSFNEQFF	TGTGCCAGCAGCCCTCCCGGGACTAGCTTCAATGAGCAGTTCTTC
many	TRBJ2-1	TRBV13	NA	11	CASSLVVGQFF	TGTGCCAGCAGCTTAGTTGTGGGGCAGTTCTTC
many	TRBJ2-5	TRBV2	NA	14	CASSGGTWAETQYF	TGTGCCAGCAGTGGGGGGACTTGGGCGGAGACCCAGTACTTC
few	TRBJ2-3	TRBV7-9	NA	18	CASSLSRIVVPDTDTQYF	TGTGCCAGCAGCTTAAGCCGCATAGTAGTACCCGACACAGATACGCAGTATTTT
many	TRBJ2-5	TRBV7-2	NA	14	CASSRGDFTETQYF	TGTGCCAGCTCGAGGGGCGACTTTACGGAGACCCAGTACTTC
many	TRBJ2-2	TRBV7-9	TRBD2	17	CASSSLELAANTGELFF	TGTGCCAGCAGCTCCCTAGAACTAGCGGCGAACACCGGGGAGCTGTTTTTT
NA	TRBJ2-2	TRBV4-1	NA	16	CASSQEVGANTGELFF	TGCGCCAGCAGCCAAGAAGTCGGAGCGAACACCGGGGAGCTGTTTTTT
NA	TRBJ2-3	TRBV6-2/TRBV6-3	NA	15	CASSFVGAGADTQYF	TGTGCCAGCAGTTTCGTTGGGGCCGGGGCAGATACGCAGTATTTT
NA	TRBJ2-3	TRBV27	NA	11	CASMGIDTQYF	TGTGCCAGCATGGGAATAGATACGCAGTATTTT
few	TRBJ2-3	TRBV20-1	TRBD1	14	CSARTGVLSDTQYF	TGCAGTGCTAGGACAGGGGTCCTCTCAGATACGCAGTATTTT
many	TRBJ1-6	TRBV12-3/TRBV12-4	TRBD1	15	CASSTPGQRNSPLHF	TGTGCCAGCAGTACACCGGGACAGCGCAATTCACCCCTCCACTTT
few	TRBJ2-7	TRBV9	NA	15	CASSPFWSPSYEQYF	TGTGCCAGCAGCCCCTTTTGGAGTCCCTCCTACGAGCAGTACTTC
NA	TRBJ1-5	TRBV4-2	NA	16	CASSQDRTDSNQPQHF	TGTGCCAGCAGCCAAGATCGAACAGATAGCAATCAGCCCCAGCATTTT
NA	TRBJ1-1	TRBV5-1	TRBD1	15	CASSGTGPGYTEAFF	TGCGCCAGCTCCGGGACAGGGCCCGGGTACACTGAAGCTTTCTTT
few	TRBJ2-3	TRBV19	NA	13	CASSQGSPDTQYF	TGTGCCAGTAGTCAGGGAAGCCCAGATACGCAGTATTTT
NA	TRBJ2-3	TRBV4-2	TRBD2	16	CASSQDMAGGTDTQYF	TGCGCCAGCAGCCAAGATATGGCGGGGGGCACAGATACGCAGTATTTT
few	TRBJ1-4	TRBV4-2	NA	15	CASSQDDGKNEKLFF	TGTGCCAGCAGCCAAGATGATGGTAAGAATGAAAAACTGTTTTTT